This TCR beta chain was found in a study of blood T cell repertoires in COVID-19. Study background: The samples span acute and convalescent COVID-19 from the United States, Italy and Spain. The cDNA or gDNA used as material had been derived from T cells, B-cell-depleted T cells, or PBMCs.

CDR1 MDHEN and CDR2 SYDVKM come from the germline V gene. The CDR3 has 16 residues. V shed 5 bases, J shed 6 bases, and the junction held 13 bases outside the gene matches. As processed by the authors: Nucleated cell number was recorded as an estimate derived from reference gene primer amplification. Here immunoSEQ multiplex PCR was the method, and the copy in TCRdb shows in-frame clones only, minus some. V and J calls and clone size are copied from that table; D and trimming were computed from the DNA. The sample has around 150,000 clones; about four fifths are singletons. The V call is TRBV28, the J call TRBJ1-5, with 7 bases identical to TRBD1. Sequencing input: peripheral blood. This sequence originates from a man between 70 and 80 years old with acute or convalescent COVID-19. The CDR3 here is CASSTTQGRLGQPQHF. As DNA, the CDR3 is TGTGCCAGCAGTACAACACAGGGGCGCCTGGGTCAGCCCCAGCATTTT. Based on the CDR3 plus reference TRBV28 and TRBJ1-5, the full variable domain is DVKVTQSSRYLVKRTGEKVFLECVQDMDHENMFWYRQDPGLGLRLIYFSYDVKMKEKGDIPEGYSVSREKKERFSLILESASTNQTSMYLCASSTTQGRLGQPQHFGDGTRLSIL.